Here is one T cell receptor (beta chain) with its context. Its antigen is still unknown. One base away there is no much larger clone; base qualities are not given. Library method: the immunoSEQ multiplex PCR assay. Per the source publication's procedure: A statistical classification framework was developed to diagnose cytomegalovirus status using the catalog of TCR beta chain sequences. TCRdb obtained this table from immuneACCESS and retained in-frame rearrangements with V and J assigned. These tables miss some clones; where compared with another copy, unresolved V genes account for less than half of the shortfall, and the remainder is unexplained. That table gives V, J and clone size, and the DNA gave D and trimming. Here the sample has over 110,000 clones; more than 75% occur a single time. Jointly, the top ten make up less than 9% of the sample. Including the terminal cysteine and phenylalanine, the CDR3 comprises 18 residues. Only CDR3 DNA is held: 54 bases, read in frame from base 1. Here V drops 0 bases and J drops 0 bases, and the junction holds 8 bases not matched to any gene. Via the germline V gene (reference sequence), CDR1 is PRHDT and CDR2 FYEKMQ.

The data originate from a study of cytomegalovirus exposure and HLA in healthy donors (TCRdb year 2017). About the full investigation: According to a later analysis, one platform produced both the roughly 110 validation repertoires and the 670 or so repertoires of the first cohort. The aim of the study was to test whether cataloging public T cell receptors could identify signatures of past pathogen exposure. A separate validation cohort of 100 to 150 different subjects was used in addition to the roughly 640-subject first cohort. The study combined high-throughput TCR immunosequencing, statistical association of individual TCRs with disease status, and machine learning to predict cytomegalovirus infection status. General study outcomes and caveats: A later analysis lacked HLA typing for the validation cohort, so it scored co-occurrence in that cohort across all 120 repertoires. The classifier was reported to diagnose cytomegalovirus status with high specificity and sensitivity in both the original cohort and the validation cohort. The study gave a list of about 170 TCR beta chains associated with cytomegalovirus. The authors suggested that the approach could potentially be extended to other disease states and immunological phenotypes. Most TCR sequences were observed very rarely across donors, whereas some public TCRs were present in many individuals. In vitro tests confirmed that a few of the cytomegalovirus-associated TCR beta chains recognize cytomegalovirus antigens. Subsequent analysis determined that TCRs grouped into clusters in the first cohort also showed a tendency toward co-occurrence across the roughly 120 validation repertoires, and roughly 95% of cluster scores exceeded 0.

Donors formed part of the validation cohort, which comprised 120 subjects and was distinct from the first cohort of over 500 subjects. Recombination connected TRBV13 to TRBJ2-5, with 9 middle bases fitting TRBD2. Sequenced: PBMCs. This clonotype originated in a man younger than 30 in good health and CMV-seropositive. The CDR3 sequence is CASSLGSLAGPHQETQYF. The DNA sequence reads TGTGCCAGCAGCTTAGGTTCGCTAGCGGGGCCCCACCAAGAGACCCAGTACTTC.